This T cell receptor (beta chain) is from a study of blood T cell repertoires in COVID-19 (dated by TCRdb to 2020 to 2021). Regarding the research as a whole: The collaborator samples originated in the United States, Italy and Spain and spanned the acute and convalescent phases of COVID-19. The material from the prospective study consisted of cDNA or gDNA derived from T cells, B-cell-depleted T cells, or PBMCs. Deeply sampled blood TCRbeta repertoires from subjects exposed to, actively infected with, or recovered from COVID-19 were included in the dataset. The repertoires were released in a freely available public database intended as a resource for research on the immune response to SARS-CoV-2. The samples were drawn from two sources: the first 160 participants of the ongoing ImmuneRACE study, and over 1,000 subjects contributed by 6 global collaborators. Nearly every sample came with metadata listing a de-identified subject ID, COVID-19 status, age in years and sex. HLA class I and class II types, where available, came from metadata supplied by the sample provider rather than from assay-based typing.

A word on this clone: Its antigen is not yet known. Base quality data are lacking; no much larger clone is found one base away.

Counted from cysteine to phenylalanine, this CDR3 has 17 amino acids. The DNA shown is the 51-base CDR3, in frame from base 1. The immunoSEQ Assay, a bias-controlled multiplex PCR, was used to amplify TCRbeta CDR3 regions from genomic DNA. In the paper's pipeline: The number of nucleated cells in each sample was estimated by amplification of reference gene primers within the assay. Sequence reads were collapsed and filtered to measure the absolute abundance of every unique TCRbeta CDR3 rearrangement. For each sample, productive Simpson clonality was calculated as the square root of Simpson's diversity index across productive rearrangements. The source is immuneACCESS, and TCRdb retained only in-frame sequences with V and J called. Part of the clones is not carried over; for the studies checked, unresolved V genes explain less than half of this, and the remainder is unexplained. V, J and clone size reflect that table, while D and trimming were determined from the DNA. This sample comprises more than 200,000 clones, about 80% of them detected only once. The top ten clones comprise approximately 4.8% of the sample.

Whole blood was collected in K2EDTA tubes by collaborating institutions according to the institutions' own protocols. For TCRbeta analysis, collaborators shipped samples as frozen whole blood, isolated PBMCs, or DNA extracted from either of those sample types. General study outcomes and caveats: Clinical and demographic metadata were provided uncurated, with the amount varying by source and participant.

The sequence joins TRBV21-1 to TRBJ1-3. TRBV21-1 is a documented pseudogene. The sample comprised peripheral blood. This sequence was found in a man aged 45 to 65 with active or convalescent COVID-19. The bases read TGTGCCAGCAGCAAAAACGCTGCCGGAGAGCTTGGAAACACCATATATTTT. Its protein is CASSKNAAGELGNTIYF.